One and the same sample provided the 23 T cell receptor beta chains below, sequenced in a study of blood T cell repertoires in COVID-19 (dated by TCRdb to 2018 to 2020). Library preparation was by the immunoSEQ multiplex PCR assay. TCRdb holds this immuneACCESS table with in-frame rearrangements only. Some clones are missing; in checked studies, unresolved V genes explain under half, and the rest has no known cause. The table for this sample lists 50,000 to 70,000 clones; almost 80% of them were counted only once. The ten largest clones capture approximately 3% of the sample. Sequences were obtained from peripheral blood. Every receptor here comes from a man between 60 and 70 years old with acute or convalescent COVID-19.

The chain has TRBV5-1 and TRBJ1-6; D is uncertain. Per germline, CDR1 SGHRS and CDR2 YFSETQ. CDR3 length: 17 residues. The V end lost 4 bases, the J end lost 3 bases, and 17 bases lay between the germline ends. In DNA, the CDR3 is TGCGCCAGCAGCCCCCGGAGTCCTACATTCTATAATTCACCCCTCCACTTT. It yields the protein CASSPRSPTFYNSPLHF.

V gene TRBV27 combines with J gene TRBJ1-1; 7 bases are a match to TRBD1. V gave up 5 bases and J gave up 1 base; unmatched junction bases: 13. Looked up from germline, CDR1 is MNHEY and CDR2 is SMNVEV (reference sequence). This CDR3 spans 17 amino acids. The CDR3 region is CASSPIFSGTANTEAFF. In DNA, the CDR3 is TGTGCCAGCAGTCCTATATTCTCCGGGACAGCGAACACTGAAGCTTTCTTT.

The V gene is TRBV11-1, the J gene TRBJ2-7; a possible D gene is TRBD1 (6 bases). Trimming cost V 1 base and J 3 bases, with 10 bases left between them. CDR1 is SGHAT and CDR2 is FQDESV in the germline V gene (reference sequence). The CDR3 contains 14 residues. Here the CDR3 reads CASSLEGRGYEQYF. CDR3 coding DNA: TGTGCCAGCAGCTTAGAAGGCAGGGGCTACGAGCAGTACTTC. Complete variable domain (other parts from reference TRBV11-1 and TRBJ2-7): EAEVAQSPRYKITEKSQAVAFWCDPISGHATLYWYRQILGQGPELLVQFQDESVVDDSQLPKDRFSAERLKGVDSTLKIQPAELGDSAMYLCASSLEGRGYEQYFGPGTRLTVT.

This clone has just a few counts. V and J are TRBV4-2 and TRBJ1-3; D not resolved. Germline V gives CDR1 LGHNA, CDR2 YNFKEQ. Trimming stripped 4 bases from V and 0 bases from J, with 7 bases between. The CDR3 loop spans 14 amino acids. This CDR3 is CASSLEVSGNTIYF. CDR3 in DNA: TGTGCCAGCAGCCTTGAGGTCTCTGGAAACACCATATATTTT.

The V and J genes are TRBV24-1 and TRBJ1-2; a possible D gene is TRBD1 (5 bases). The CDR3 loop spans 16 amino acids. The germline CDR1 and CDR2 sequences are KGHDR and SFDVKD. Trimming shortened V by 3 bases and J by 8 bases, and 21 bases separated the two germline ends. The CDR3 sequence: CATSDPRRDPLRGYTF. In DNA form, the CDR3 reads TGTGCCACCAGTGATCCACGGCGGGACCCTCTACGGGGCTACACCTTC.

The rearrangement joins TRBV19 to TRBJ2-1; 16 bases line up with TRBD2. This CDR3 contains 18 residues. Germline trimming cut 5 bases from V and 0 bases from J; bases unmatched to any gene: 4. Germline V gene lookup returns CDR1 LNHDA and CDR2 SQIVND (reference sequence). CDR3 sequence (DNA): TGTGCCAGTAGTCCGGGACTAGCGGGGGGGAGCTCCTACAATGAGCAGTTCTTC. Its protein product is CASSPGLAGGSSYNEQFF.

The V gene is TRBV30, the J gene TRBJ2-5; D gene unclear. This CDR3 is 14 amino acids long. CDR1 GTSNPN and CDR2 SVGIG come from the germline V gene (reference sequence). With 3 bases removed from V and 5 bases from J, the gap between germline ends came to 16 bases. The CDR3 DNA follows: TGTGCCTGGAGCCCCGGGTGGGTGGAGGAGACCCAGTACTTC. As protein: CAWSPGWVEETQYF.

The V and J genes are TRBV2 and TRBJ2-7; unclear D gene. This CDR3 contains 11 residues. V lost 4 bases and J 3 bases, leaving 4 bases between the germline ends. Germline CDR1 reads SNHLY; CDR2 reads FYNNEI. The CDR3 DNA reads as TGTGCCAGCAGTGCCGGCTACGAGCAGTACTTC. Translating gives CASSAGYEQYF. The full variable domain, its missing parts supplied by reference TRBV2 and TRBJ2-7, is EPEVTQTPSHQVTQMGQEVILRCVPISNHLYFYWYRQILGQKVEFLVSFYNNEISEKSEIFDDQFSVERPDGSNFTLKIRSTKLEDSAMYFCASSAGYEQYFGPGTRLTVT.

The genes are TRBV10-3 and TRBJ1-1; TRBD1 might be the D (6 bases). The germline gives CDR1 ENHRY, CDR2 SYGVKD. This CDR3 region has 15 residues. Between the trimmed V and J ends, which lost 4 bases and 5 bases, there was a span of 17 bases. DNA of the CDR3: TGTGCCATCAGTGGTGGGGGGGCACGGGGAACTGAAGCTTTCTTT. It yields the protein CAISGGGARGTEAFF.

The J gene is TRBJ2-3, the V gene TRBV9, with 7 bases fitting TRBD2. The CDR3 has 17 residues. The germline V gene has CDR1 SGDLS and CDR2 YYNGEE. J lost 0 bases, V lost 0 bases, and 7 bases had no gene match. For the CDR3, the DNA is TGTGCCAGCAGCGTAGGTCTAGCTAGCGGTAGCACAGATACGCAGTATTTT. It is translated as CASSVGLASGSTDTQYF.

The genes are TRBV11-2 and TRBJ2-5; 7 bases match TRBD1. Germline CDR1 and CDR2: SGHAT and FQNNGV. Trimming removed 5 bases from V and 4 bases from J; junction bases left unmatched: 4. The CDR3 contains 13 residues. The CDR3 nucleotides are TGTGCCAGCAGCATGGGACAGCTAGAGACCCAGTACTTC. It yields the protein CASSMGQLETQYF.

The V gene is TRBV7-9, the J gene TRBJ1-2; D call uncertain. The V end was cut by 3 bases, the J end by 0 bases, with 2 bases between. The length of the CDR3 is 12 residues. Germline CDR1 and CDR2: SEHNR and FQNEAQ (reference sequence). This CDR3 is CASSFTNYGYTF. CDR3 bases: TGTGCCAGCAGCTTTACTAACTATGGCTACACCTTC.

V gene TRBV5-1 combines with J gene TRBJ2-5, with D possibly being TRBD2 (6 bases). This CDR3 has 14 amino acids. Germline values: CDR1 SGHRS, CDR2 YFSETQ. The V end was cut by 0 bases, the J end by 4 bases, with 10 bases between. CDR3 coding DNA: TGCGCCAGCAGCTTGGATGCGGGGCGAGAGACCCAGTACTTC. It is translated as CASSLDAGRETQYF.

The V and J genes are TRBV5-1 and TRBJ1-2, with 7 bases matching TRBD1. Germline lookup yields CDR1 SGHRS and CDR2 YFSETQ. The CDR3 covers 16 residues. V shed 2 bases, J shed 3 bases, and the junction held 10 bases outside the gene matches. CDR3 protein: CASSLFGPGTDYGYTF. CDR3 coding DNA: TGCGCCAGCAGCTTATTTGGCCCCGGGACAGACTATGGCTACACCTTC.

This rearrangement joins TRBV5-1 to TRBJ1-2, with 9 bases aligning to TRBD1. Unmatched junction bases numbered 10, after V lost 3 bases and J lost 4 bases. The CDR3 loop spans 16 amino acids. CDR1 and CDR2 (germline): SGHRS, YFSETQ. This CDR3 reads CASSWGTGFLSYGYTF. The CDR3 DNA reads TGCGCCAGCAGCTGGGGGACAGGGTTCCTAAGCTATGGCTACACCTTC.

The chain employs TRBV15 and TRBJ1-6; a possible D gene is TRBD1 (5 bases). Germline lookup yields CDR1 LNHNV and CDR2 YYDKDF (reference sequence). V was pared by 7 bases and J by 6 bases, with 13 bases between. The CDR3 extends over 14 amino acids. The CDR3 protein is CATNGGGFNSPLHF. For the CDR3, the DNA is TGTGCCACCAACGGGGGGGGATTTAATTCACCCCTCCACTTT.

This rearrangement joins TRBV19 to TRBJ1-5, with D maybe TRBD1 (6 bases). V lost 4 bases and J 6 bases, leaving 22 bases between the germline ends. This CDR3 region has 17 residues. Per germline, CDR1 LNHDA and CDR2 SQIVND (reference sequence). The CDR3 loop is CASSTINTGTQGQPQHF. The CDR3 DNA reads TGTGCCAGTAGTACGATAAATACCGGGACACAGGGTCAGCCCCAGCATTTT. The variable domain in full, completed from reference TRBV19 and TRBJ1-5, reads DGGITQSPKYLFRKEGQNVTLSCEQNLNHDAMYWYRQDPGQGLRLIYYSQIVNDFQKGDIAEGYSVSREKKESFPLTVTSAQKNPTAFYLCASSTINTGTQGQPQHFGDGTRLSIL.

The rearrangement joins TRBV11-3 to TRBJ2-5, with D tentatively TRBD2 (5 bases). Germline CDR1 is SGHNT and CDR2 is YENEEA. V was clipped by 0 bases and J by 4 bases, with 18 bases between them. CDR3 size: 17 residues. CDR3 sequence reads: CASSLDLSQLGRETQYF. CDR3 nucleotides: TGTGCCAGCAGCTTAGATTTGAGTCAACTAGGGAGAGAGACCCAGTACTTC.

CDR3 region: CASSTNTDTQYF. The CDR3 DNA reads as TGTGCCAGTAGTACTAACACAGATACGCAGTATTTT. The rearrangement joins TRBV19 to TRBJ2-3; the D is unclear. V was cut by 4 bases and J by 2 bases, with 4 bases left in between. Germline lookup yields CDR1 LNHDA and CDR2 SQIVND (reference sequence). This CDR3 is built from 12 residues.

The gene calls are TRBV24-1 and TRBJ1-5; 8 bases match TRBD1. V was clipped by 3 bases and J by 7 bases; unmatched bases: 10. Germline values: CDR1 KGHDR, CDR2 SFDVKD. The CDR3 has 16 residues. This chain's CDR3 is CATSDTRTGSAQPQHF. DNA of the CDR3: TGTGCCACCAGTGATACCCGGACAGGGTCCGCGCAGCCCCAGCATTTT.

The genes are TRBV7-3 and TRBJ2-1, with TRBD1 matching over 8 bases. Trimming removed 3 bases from V and 8 bases from J; junction bases left unmatched: 15. This CDR3 spans 17 amino acids. Looked up from germline, CDR1 is SGHTA and CDR2 is FQGTGA. The CDR3 loop reads CASSLVGTGTLRDEQFF. CDR3 DNA: TGTGCCAGCAGCTTGGTCGGGACAGGTACCCTTAGGGATGAGCAGTTCTTC.

The CDR3 spells CASSGRGQLNYGYTF. The CDR3, as DNA: TGTGCCAGCAGCGGACGAGGACAGCTTAACTATGGCTACACCTTC. The rearrangement uses TRBV9 and TRBJ1-2, with D possibly being TRBD1 (6 bases). V was pared by 3 bases and J by 1 base, with 13 bases between. CDR3 length: 15 amino acids. Germline V gene sequence: CDR1 SGDLS, CDR2 YYNGEE.

The chain links TRBV9 to TRBJ1-1; D is unresolved. The germline V gene encodes CDR1 SGDLS and CDR2 YYNGEE. The ends were cut back, 0 bases at V and 4 bases at J, with 10 bases in the middle. The CDR3 loop spans 14 amino acids. The CDR3 loop reads CASSVVSFGTEAFF. The CDR3 region has the DNA TGTGCCAGCAGCGTAGTGAGTTTCGGCACTGAAGCTTTCTTT. The full variable domain, with the rest looked up from reference TRBV9 and TRBJ1-1, is DSGVTQTPKHLITATGQRVTLRCSPRSGDLSVYWYQQSLDQGLQFLIQYYNGEERAKGNILERFSAQQFPDLHSELNLSSLELGDSALYFCASSVVSFGTEAFFGQGTRLTVV.